These T cell receptor beta chains were read from a single sample in a study of regulatory T cells in long-lasting Graves disease. MiXCR, applied by TCRdb to the multiplex PCR reads, yields one record per CDR3 protein. The repertoire holds 300,000 to 350,000 distinct CDR3 sequences, with around 20% as singletons. Sample: peripheral blood mononuclear cells (PBMCs), taken when the disease was refractory, from a patient treated with antithyroid drugs. Receptors were obtained from a female donor with Graves disease. Both conserved end residues are part of each CDR3. D genes are given only for firm matches. Clone sizes are given selectively: once, few, many, or a class where the clone is expanded.

V gene: TRBV12-3/TRBV12-4; clone size: many; D gene: NA; J gene: TRBJ1-3; CDR3 DNA: TGTGCCAGCAGTTTAACCCCTGTGGCGACCGGAAACACCATATATTTT; CDR3 protein: CASSLTPVATGNTIYF
V gene: TRBV30; clone size: many; D gene: NA; J gene: TRBJ1-5; CDR3 DNA: TGTGCCTGGAGCTCGGATCTTGGCAATCAGCCCCAGCATTTT; CDR3 protein: CAWSSDLGNQPQHF
V gene: TRBV4-1; clone size: NA; D gene: TRBD1; J gene: TRBJ1-2; CDR3 DNA: TGCGCCAGCAGCCAGGAACAGGGGGCGCGTGGCTACACCTTC; CDR3 protein: CASSQEQGARGYTF
V gene: TRBV24-1; clone size: NA; D gene: NA; J gene: TRBJ1-5; CDR3 DNA: TGTGCCACCAGTGAGGGAGGACTTGGCGGGGGCAATCAGCCCCAGCATTTT; CDR3 protein: CATSEGGLGGGNQPQHF
V gene: TRBV11-2; clone size: many; D gene: NA; J gene: TRBJ2-5; CDR3 DNA: TGTGCCAGCAGCTTAGTTACGGGGGCGCCCCAAGAGACCCAGTACTTC; CDR3 protein: CASSLVTGAPQETQYF
V gene: TRBV6-1; clone size: NA; D gene: NA; J gene: TRBJ1-5; CDR3 DNA: TGTGCCAGCAGTCAAGGGGTTCAGCCCCAGCATTTT; CDR3 protein: CASSQGVQPQHF
V gene: TRBV11-3; clone size: NA; D gene: NA; J gene: TRBJ2-2; CDR3 DNA: TGTGCCAGCAGCTCCCCACTCGGGGCAGGGAATTACGGGGAGCTGTTTTTT; CDR3 protein: CASSSPLGAGNYGELFF
V gene: TRBV5-1; clone size: NA; D gene: NA; J gene: TRBJ2-3; CDR3 DNA: TGCGCCAGCAGCCGTACCACAGATACGCAGTATTTT; CDR3 protein: CASSRTTDTQYF
V gene: TRBV18; clone size: few; D gene: TRBD1; J gene: TRBJ1-1; CDR3 DNA: TGTGCCAGCTCACGAGAAAAATATCGGCGACAGGGTGACACTGAAGCTTTCTTT; CDR3 protein: CASSREKYRRQGDTEAFF
V gene: TRBV20-1; clone size: few; D gene: TRBD2; J gene: TRBJ2-7; CDR3 DNA: TGCAGTGCTAGACGGGACTACGAGCGGTACTTC; CDR3 protein: CSARRDYERYF
V gene: TRBV12-3/TRBV12-4; clone size: many; D gene: TRBD2; J gene: TRBJ2-7; CDR3 DNA: TGTGCCAGCAGTTTAGAAGGCGGGAGCTCCTACGAGCAGTACTTC; CDR3 protein: CASSLEGGSSYEQYF
V gene: TRBV19; clone size: NA; D gene: TRBD1; J gene: TRBJ2-2; CDR3 DNA: TGTGCCAGTACCAGAGGGACAGCCTCTTTCACCGGGGAGCTGTTTTTT; CDR3 protein: CASTRGTASFTGELFF
V gene: TRBV20-1; clone size: few; D gene: NA; J gene: TRBJ2-7; CDR3 DNA: TGCAGTGCTAGAGGCCCGCTGAGCTCCTACGAGCAGTACTTC; CDR3 protein: CSARGPLSSYEQYF
V gene: TRBV27; clone size: few; D gene: NA; J gene: TRBJ1-6; CDR3 DNA: TGTGCCAGCAGTCCGGACAGCCCCAATTCACCCCTCCACTTT; CDR3 protein: CASSPDSPNSPLHF
V gene: TRBV29-1; clone size: NA; D gene: NA; J gene: TRBJ2-7; CDR3 DNA: TGCAGCGTTATGAGGGGGGGGGCGGGCGAGCAGTACTTC; CDR3 protein: CSVMRGGAGEQYF
V gene: TRBV6-1; clone size: many; D gene: TRBD2; J gene: TRBJ2-7; CDR3 DNA: TGTGCCAGCACCAACCGGTTGCGGGGGGGCTCCTACGAGCAGTACTTC; CDR3 protein: CASTNRLRGGSYEQYF